The 13 T cell receptor beta chains below come from one sample, sequenced in a study of control samples from healthy donors and cancer patients (dated by TCRdb to 2019 to 2021). The library was obtained by the immunoSEQ multiplex PCR assay. Held by TCRdb, this immuneACCESS table contains in-frame sequences only and omits some clones. Under half of the omission traces to an unresolved V gene where checked; the cause of the rest is unknown. Present in this sample are roughly 130,000 clones, 90% of which were seen just once. The top ten clonotypes cover more than 2% of the sample. The source material was blood. These receptors were obtained from a man between 18 and 29 years old in good health.

The V and J genes are TRBV28 and TRBJ2-2; no clear D gene. Trimming removed 4 bases from V and 0 bases from J, with 12 bases in between. The germline CDR1 and CDR2 sequences are MDHEN and SYDVKM. CDR3 length equals 16 residues. This CDR3 reads CASSSRTVTNTGELFF. For the CDR3, the DNA is TGTGCCAGCAGTTCTCGGACGGTTACGAACACCGGGGAGCTGTTTTTT.

CDR3 protein: CASSGPPLTAQYV. CDR3 in DNA: TGTGCCAGCAGTGGGCCCCCCTTGACAGCCCAGTACGTC. The chain carries TRBV2 and TRBJ2-7; perhaps TRBD1 as D (5 bases). The CDR3 totals 13 residues. Germline CDR1 SNHLY, CDR2 FYNNEI. The V and J ends lost 4 bases and 10 bases respectively, with 17 bases between them.

The chain employs TRBV19 and TRBJ1-3; no definite D call. V was shortened by 10 bases and J by 4 bases, with 8 bases between the two germline ends. The CDR3 has 11 amino acids. Germline lookup yields CDR1 LNHDA and CDR2 SQIVND (reference sequence). The CDR3 loop reads CAMGAGNTIYF. The DNA of the CDR3 is TGTGCCATGGGAGCAGGAAACACCATATATTTT. Drawing the rest from reference TRBV19 and TRBJ1-3, the complete variable domain is DGGITQSPKYLFRKEGQNVTLSCEQNLNHDAMYWYRQDPGQGLRLIYYSQIVNDFQKGDIAEGYSVSREKKESFPLTVTSAQKNPTAFYLCAMGAGNTIYFGEGSWLTVV.

This clone has a single count. The chain has TRBV27 and TRBJ2-1; possibly TRBD2 for D (5 bases). V was clipped by 3 bases and J by 6 bases, with 6 bases between them. This CDR3 spans 12 amino acids. Germline CDR1 MNHEY, CDR2 SMNVEV (reference sequence). DNA for the CDR3: TGTGCCAGCAGTTTCCGGGGCAATGAGCAGTTCTTC. Translating gives CASSFRGNEQFF.

This chain connects TRBV19 to TRBJ2-4, with 7 bases aligning to TRBD1. The junction had 6 bases not matched to a gene; V was cut back by 6 bases and J by 1 base. The CDR3 has 15 amino acids. Looked up from germline, CDR1 is LNHDA and CDR2 is SQIVND (reference sequence). CDR3 sequence (DNA): TGTGCCAGTAGCACAGGGGTTGGGGCCAAAAACATTCAGTACTTC. It encodes CASSTGVGAKNIQYF.

The chain employs TRBV5-1 and TRBJ1-2, with TRBD1 matching 7 bases. The CDR3 totals 18 residues. With 0 bases clipped from V and 0 bases from J, the junction kept 11 bases outside the gene matches. Germline loops: CDR1 SGHRS, CDR2 YFSETQ. CDR3 nucleotides: TGCGCCAGCAGCTTGGGATCCGGGACAGAGATTACTAACTATGGCTACACCTTC. It yields the protein CASSLGSGTEITNYGYTF.

This clone was found once. V is TRBV5-1 and J is TRBJ2-3; no clear D. Trimming stripped 0 bases from V and 2 bases from J, with 10 bases between. Germline loops: CDR1 SGHRS, CDR2 YFSETQ. The length of the CDR3 is 15 residues. The CDR3: CASSLGTPDTDTQYF. The CDR3, as DNA: TGCGCCAGCAGCTTGGGGACGCCGGACACAGATACGCAGTATTTT.

As DNA, the CDR3 is TGTGCCAGCAGTGAACGCAGGGTTGGAAACACCATATATTTT. Amino acid sequence: CASSERRVGNTIYF. V is TRBV6-1 and J is TRBJ1-3, with D possibly matching TRBD1 (5 bases). The germline gives CDR1 MNHNS, CDR2 SASEGT. The CDR3 runs to 14 residues. V lost 2 bases and J lost 3, with 8 bases in between.

The V and J genes are TRBV2 and TRBJ2-5; 7 bases fit TRBD1. The V gene's germline CDR1 is SNHLY and CDR2 FYNNEI. This CDR3 is 13 amino acids long. The ends lost 4 bases at V and 4 bases at J; junction bases unmatched: 3. The CDR3 DNA reads TGTGCCAGCAGTGGACAGGGATTAGAGACCCAGTACTTC. It translates to CASSGQGLETQYF. Looking up the rest from reference TRBV2 and TRBJ2-5 gives the full variable domain: EPEVTQTPSHQVTQMGQEVILRCVPISNHLYFYWYRQILGQKVEFLVSFYNNEISEKSEIFDDQFSVERPDGSNFTLKIRSTKLEDSAMYFCASSGQGLETQYFGPGTRLLVL.

The chain combines TRBV30 with TRBJ1-1; D gene unclear. The CDR3 covers 14 residues. The V gene lost 0 bases and the J gene lost 5 bases, with 13 bases spanning the gap. Looked up from germline, CDR1 is GTSNPN and CDR2 is SVGIG (reference sequence). CDR3 sequence: CAWSVVSPGTEAFF. Here the CDR3 DNA reads TGTGCCTGGAGTGTGGTCAGCCCAGGTACTGAAGCTTTCTTT.

A single count supports this clone. The genes are TRBV30 and TRBJ2-3; 7 bases line up with TRBD2. CDR3 length: 15 residues. Germline values: CDR1 GTSNPN, CDR2 SVGIG (reference sequence). V lost 2 bases, J lost 0 bases, and 5 bases stayed unmatched. CDR3 in DNA: TGTGCCTGGAGTCGACTAGCTGCTAGCACAGATACGCAGTATTTT. Translation: CAWSRLAASTDTQYF.

The chain joins TRBV27 to TRBJ2-1; the match to TRBD2 covers 11 bases. There are 15 residues in the CDR3. J was trimmed by 6 bases and V by 3 bases; bases with no gene match: 4. The germline gives CDR1 MNHEY, CDR2 SMNVEV (reference sequence). CDR3 in DNA: TGTGCCAGCAGTTTCCCCACTAGCGGGGGCAATGAGCAGTTCTTC. Encoded protein: CASSFPTSGGNEQFF.

The chain joins TRBV5-1 to TRBJ1-5; D possibly corresponds to TRBD1 (5 bases). Germline CDR1 reads SGHRS; CDR2 reads YFSETQ. The V and J ends lost 4 bases and 0 bases respectively, with 11 bases between them. This CDR3 is 15 amino acids long. The CDR3 DNA reads TGCGCCAGCAGCCCCTCGGGGGTTAGCAATCAGCCCCAGCATTTT. Amino acids: CASSPSGVSNQPQHF.